This T cell receptor beta chain emerged from a study of Ad26.COV2.S vaccination and SARS-CoV-2 variants. Background on the study: Enrolled in COV1001, the donor was in the Ad26.COV2.S trial arm, which received the vaccine. Ad26.COV2.S shots went into the muscle once or twice, 56 days apart. Broader study findings: Relative to placebo recipients, vaccine recipients exhibited elevated spike-specific TCR breadth.

Treatment described: some 20 received Ad26.COV2.S at low or high dose, single or two shots; roughly five received placebo; per-sample allocation not given. The samples date from day 63 after the first vaccine or placebo injection. This CDR3 is built from 14 residues. CDR1 is MNHEY, CDR2 SVGAGI, per germline. The J segment lost 0 bases and the V segment lost 8 bases, leaving 7 bases of the junction unmatched. The assay was immunoSEQ multiplex PCR, and TCRdb's table has in-frame clones only and misses some. Among 300,000 to 350,000 clones listed, about 86% were seen once. Note on this clone: As yet, its antigen is unknown.

The genes are TRBV6-5 and TRBJ2-7; TRBD1 matches at 7 bases. This TCR was sampled from a person between 18 and 65 years old who received the Ad26.COV2.S COVID-19 vaccine or a placebo. The sequencing here drew on peripheral blood, taken in a trial of Ad26.COV2.S vaccine versus placebo. The CDR3 is CASGPRGNSYEQYF. The CDR3 DNA follows: TGTGCCAGCGGGCCCAGGGGGAACTCCTACGAGCAGTACTTC.